These 23 T cell receptor beta chains share one sample of origin, sequenced in a study of cytomegalovirus exposure and HLA in healthy donors. It was with 60 Vbeta and 13 Jbeta primers that the PCR ran. The method was immunoSEQ multiplex PCR; TCRdb's version includes in-frame clones alone and lacks a portion of them. The repertoire holds about 60,000 clones, with about 73% as singletons. Sequenced material: PBMCs. These receptors all stem from a woman aged 60-75 years in good health and CMV-seropositive.

Only one count was recorded for this clone. The chain has TRBV5-5 and TRBJ2-5; 10 positions agree with TRBD1. The CDR3 length is 13 residues. Germline trimming cut 4 bases from V and 5 bases from J; bases unmatched to any gene: 2. Germline CDR1 and CDR2: SGHKS and YYEKEE (reference sequence). The CDR3 region is CASSPDRGETQYF. The DNA of the CDR3 is TGTGCCAGCAGCCCGGACAGGGGGGAGACCCAGTACTTC.

As regards this clone: This likely reflects a read error, since a far larger clone is one base away. V gene TRBV27 combines with J gene TRBJ1-2, with 8 bases matching TRBD1. Per the germline V gene, CDR1 is MNHEY and CDR2 is SMNVEV (reference sequence). This CDR3 comprises 14 residues. The CDR3 loop is CANSFGQGVLGYTF. DNA for the CDR3: TGTGCCAACAGTTTCGGACAGGGAGTACTTGGCTACACCTTC.

V usage is TRBV5-1 and J usage is TRBJ1-1; D might be TRBD1 (5 bases). V dropped 4 bases and J dropped 0 bases, with 13 bases sitting between them. The CDR3 extends over 15 amino acids. CDR1 is SGHRS, CDR2 YFSETQ, per germline. The CDR3 loop reads CASSLGDSMNTEAFF. CDR3 DNA: TGCGCCAGCAGCCTAGGGGATTCCATGAACACTGAAGCTTTCTTT.

Regarding this clone: The CDR3 does not end in the conserved phenylalanine or tryptophan, so this is likely a read error. V gene TRBV6-6 combines with J gene TRBJ1-2; D is unclear. This CDR3 has 14 amino acids. The germline gives CDR1 MNHNY, CDR2 SVGAGI (reference sequence). The V end lost 7 bases, the J end lost 6 bases, and 18 bases lay between the germline ends. CDR3 amino acids: CASTQLETLDGYTL. In DNA, the CDR3 is TGTGCCAGCACCCAACTCGAGACTTTGGATGGCTACACCCTC.

V usage is TRBV7-6 and J usage is TRBJ1-4; 9 nucleotides align to TRBD1. Trimming removed 4 bases from V and 8 bases from J; junction bases left unmatched: 11. The CDR3 spans 16 residues. CDR1 and CDR2 from the germline V gene are SGHVS and FNYEAQ. CDR3 region: CASSSLTGGGGEKLFF. CDR3 nucleotides: TGTGCCAGCAGCTCCTTGACAGGGGGAGGCGGGGAAAAACTGTTTTTT. The complete variable domain, with remaining parts taken from reference TRBV7-6 and TRBJ1-4, reads GAGVSQSPRYKVTKRGQDVALRCDPISGHVSLYWYRQALGQGPEFLTYFNYEAQQDKSGLPNDRFSAERPEGSISTLTIQRTEQRDSAMYRCASSSLTGGGGEKLFFGSGTQLSVL.

This clone occurred a few times. The chain joins TRBV6-5 to TRBJ1-5; TRBD1 agrees at 7 bases. Trimming cost V 6 bases and J 2 bases; bases outside gene matches: 7. This CDR3 spans 15 amino acids. The V gene's germline CDR1 is MNHEY and CDR2 SVGAGI. This CDR3 reads CASSQAGGRNQPQHF. CDR3 nucleotides: TGTGCCAGCAGCCAAGCAGGGGGACGCAATCAGCCCCAGCATTTT.

The V gene is TRBV12-5, the J gene TRBJ1-5, with 10 bases identical to TRBD1. The CDR3 is 20 amino acids. V lost 6 bases and J lost 0; bases outside the gene matches: 17. Germline loops: CDR1 LGHNT, CDR2 FRNRAP. Written as DNA, the CDR3 is TGTGCTAGTGGCCGATCCATAACCGGGACAGGGGAGAGTAGCAATCAGCCCCAGCATTTT. Its translation: CASGRSITGTGESSNQPQHF.

V and J are TRBV6-5 and TRBJ1-1; tentative D call: TRBD1 (6 bases). The V gene lost 5 bases and the J gene lost 3 bases, with 10 bases spanning the gap. Germline CDR1 MNHEY, CDR2 SVGAGI. There are 13 residues in the CDR3. CDR3 bases: TGTGCCAGCAGTCGTGAGGGGGACACTGAAGCTTTCTTT. Translating it yields CASSREGDTEAFF.

The chain uses TRBV27 and TRBJ2-3, with 8 bases identical to TRBD2. The V segment lost 7 bases and the J segment 5 bases; nucleotides outside the gene matches: 8. The CDR3 consists of 14 residues. CDR1 and CDR2 (germline): MNHEY, SMNVEV (reference sequence). DNA for the CDR3: TGTGCCAGCACCATAGCGGGGCGTCTAGATACGCAGTATTTT. It yields the protein CASTIAGRLDTQYF.

The chain joins TRBV9 to TRBJ1-1; D is ambiguous. The germline CDR1 and CDR2 sequences are SGDLS and YYNGEE. V gave up 7 bases and J gave up 0 bases, with 16 bases separating them. CDR3 length: 15 amino acids. CDR3 region: CASDEGGILNTEAFF. CDR3 nucleotides: TGTGCCAGCGATGAAGGAGGAATTTTGAACACTGAAGCTTTCTTT.

The V gene is TRBV2, the J gene TRBJ2-5; 11 bases line up with TRBD2. The junction had 4 bases not matched to a gene; V was cut back by 4 bases and J by 3 bases. The CDR3 is made up of 15 amino acids. The germline V gene encodes CDR1 SNHLY and CDR2 FYNNEI. CDR3 bases: TGTGCCAGCAGTGGACTAGCGGGGTACGAAGAGACCCAGTACTTC. Residues: CASSGLAGYEETQYF. Looking up the rest from reference TRBV2 and TRBJ2-5 gives the full variable domain: EPEVTQTPSHQVTQMGQEVILRCVPISNHLYFYWYRQILGQKVEFLVSFYNNEISEKSEIFDDQFSVERPDGSNFTLKIRSTKLEDSAMYFCASSGLAGYEETQYFGPGTRLLVL.

The chain employs TRBV28 and TRBJ1-2; a weak D match, TRBD1 (6 bases). Germline V CDR1 and CDR2: MDHEN, SYDVKM. CDR3 size: 15 residues. Between the trimmed V and J ends, which lost 5 bases and 3 bases, there was a span of 16 bases. In nucleotides, the CDR3 is TGTGCCAGCAGTCGGGGAGGGAAGGGGGACTATGGCTACACCTTC. This sequence encodes CASSRGGKGDYGYTF.

This chain connects TRBV15 to TRBJ2-5, with TRBD2 identical over 12 bases. V dropped 0 bases and J dropped 0; count of bases not matched to a gene: 11. The CDR3 is 20 residues long. The germline V gene has CDR1 LNHNV and CDR2 YYDKDF (reference sequence). CDR3 amino acids: CATSRDRVTSGGLYQETQYF. The DNA of the CDR3 is TGTGCCACCAGCAGAGATCGGGTGACTAGCGGGGGACTGTACCAAGAGACCCAGTACTTC.

This clone qualifies as large (0.1 to 1%). The same CDR3 can be traced to other DNA sequences in this sample. The rearrangement links TRBV18 to TRBJ1-4; 7 nucleotides align to TRBD1. With V trimmed by 3 bases and J by 3 bases, 4 bases remained unmatched. The CDR3 totals 15 residues. From germline, CDR1 is KGHSH and CDR2 LQKENI. The CDR3: CASSPRGQANEKLFF. As DNA, the CDR3 is TGTGCCAGCTCACCTCGTGGACAGGCTAATGAAAAACTGTTTTTT.

This clone was seen more than once but under ten times. The chain combines TRBV5-6 with TRBJ2-7; perhaps TRBD1 as D (5 bases). From germline, CDR1 is SGHDT and CDR2 YYEEEE. CDR3 size: 16 residues. Trimming pared 0 bases from V and 6 bases from J, leaving 19 bases between. This CDR3 reads CASSLVVEWGTSEQYF. CDR3 coding DNA: TGTGCCAGCAGCTTGGTGGTAGAGTGGGGCACCTCCGAGCAGTACTTC.

The chain has TRBV2 and TRBJ2-1; D may be TRBD2 (5 bases). V was cut by 4 bases and J by 0 bases, with 7 bases left in between. Germline CDR1 reads SNHLY; CDR2 reads FYNNEI. CDR3 size: 14 residues. The CDR3 reads CASSGGSSYNEQFF. DNA of the CDR3: TGTGCCAGCAGTGGTGGGAGCTCCTACAATGAGCAGTTCTTC. The full variable domain, rest sourced from reference TRBV2 and TRBJ2-1, is EPEVTQTPSHQVTQMGQEVILRCVPISNHLYFYWYRQILGQKVEFLVSFYNNEISEKSEIFDDQFSVERPDGSNFTLKIRSTKLEDSAMYFCASSGGSSYNEQFFGPGTRLTVL.

The chain has TRBV6-5 and TRBJ1-5; D not resolved. Trimming left V 6 bases short and J 1 base short, with 10 bases between. Germline CDR1 MNHEY, CDR2 SVGAGI. CDR3 length: 14 amino acids. CDR3 loop: CASSRSGSNQPQHF. CDR3 DNA: TGTGCCAGCAGCCGGTCGGGGAGCAATCAGCCCCAGCATTTT.

This clone occurred a few times. The chain links TRBV7-2 to TRBJ2-7; TRBD1 matches 10 bases. The CDR3 runs 16 residues. With V trimmed by 2 bases and J by 0 bases, 4 bases remained unmatched. CDR1 SGHTA and CDR2 FQGNSA come from the germline V gene. Here the CDR3 reads CASSLYRQGASYEQYF. The DNA of the CDR3 is TGTGCCAGCAGCTTATACCGACAGGGGGCCTCCTACGAGCAGTACTTC. The entire variable domain, with the rest obtained from reference TRBV7-2 and TRBJ2-7, is as follows: GAGVSQSPSNKVTEKGKDVELRCDPISGHTALYWYRQSLGQGLEFLIYFQGNSAPDKSGLPSDRFSAERTGGSVSTLTIQRTQQEDSAVYLCASSLYRQGASYEQYFGPGTRLTVT.

This chain connects TRBV11-3 to TRBJ2-3; 7 bases agree with TRBD2. The CDR3 sequence is 14 residues long. V lost 3 bases and J lost 3; bases outside the gene matches: 3. Per the germline V gene, CDR1 is SGHNT and CDR2 is YENEEA. The CDR3 sequence: CASSLGGGTDTQYF. CDR3 sequence (DNA): TGTGCCAGCAGCTTGGGCGGGGGAACAGATACGCAGTATTTT.

This rearrangement joins TRBV5-8 to TRBJ1-2; TRBD1 aligns across 8 bases. Germline CDR1 and CDR2: SGHTS and YDEGEE. This CDR3 region has 15 residues. V shed 0 bases and J 8 bases; nucleotides not matched to a gene: 9. The CDR3 sequence is CASSLVQGARGGYTF. The CDR3 DNA reads TGTGCCAGCAGCTTGGTGCAGGGGGCGCGGGGAGGCTACACCTTC.

This chain links TRBV4-3 with TRBJ2-3; 7 bases line up with TRBD1. This CDR3 is built from 16 residues. Per germline, CDR1 LGHNA and CDR2 YSLEER. The J segment lost 0 bases and the V segment lost 0 bases, leaving 3 bases of the junction unmatched. CDR3 loop: CASSQEPGGSTDTQYF. CDR3 DNA: TGCGCCAGCAGCCAAGAACCAGGGGGTAGCACAGATACGCAGTATTTT.

The rearrangement links TRBV4-3 to TRBJ2-2, with TRBD1 matching 8 bases. Germline assignment: CDR1 LGHNA and CDR2 YSLEER. The CDR3 covers 16 residues. Unmatched junction bases numbered 10, after V lost 4 bases and J lost 6 bases. CDR3: CASSPWTGYPAGELFF. CDR3 sequence (DNA): TGCGCCAGCAGCCCCTGGACAGGGTACCCCGCCGGGGAGCTGTTTTTT.

The chain carries TRBV7-2 and TRBJ1-1; 8 positions agree with TRBD1. The CDR3 runs 14 residues. Germline assignment: CDR1 SGHTA and CDR2 FQGNSA. Losses at the gene ends were 0 bases for V and 11 bases for J; bases not matched to a gene: 8. CDR3 residues: CASSLAAGGWWAFF. The CDR3, as DNA: TGTGCCAGCAGCTTAGCAGCAGGGGGCTGGTGGGCTTTCTTT.